This T cell receptor (beta chain) appears in the sequencing data of a study of blood T cells in healthy people across ages. Then a second PCR, running roughly 7 to 11 cycles, was carried out with a sample-barcoded 5' primer and a J-beta primer mix. Every cDNA molecule bore a tag from a template-switch adaptor containing 12 random nucleotides. TCRdb fed the 5' RACE reads into MiXCR, producing one record per CDR3 protein. The table lists about 690,000 distinct CDR3 sequences, roughly 41% of them singletons. This clonotype turned up a few times. The TCR sequence derives from a man older than 75 in good health. Input material: blood.

The CDR3 reads CASRRVEDTQYF. The CDR3 DNA is TGTGCCAGTAGGAGGGTGGAAGATACGCAGTATTTT. V gene TRBV11-2 combines with J gene TRBJ2-3; TRBD2 is a possible D gene (6 bases). Germline assignment: CDR1 SGHAT and CDR2 FQNNGV. With 9 bases removed from V and 5 bases from J, the gap between germline ends came to 12 bases. The CDR3 loop spans 12 amino acids.